This T cell receptor (beta chain) was captured by sequencing in a study of cytomegalovirus exposure and HLA in healthy donors. Study-level findings and limits: The study labeled roughly 160 TCR beta chains cytomegalovirus-associated.

The CDR3 loop spans 13 amino acids. Germline V lookup: CDR1 MDHEN, CDR2 SYDVKM. V shed 4 bases and J shed 8 bases, with 14 bases lying between them. Remarks on this clone: The antigen is not known.

A multiplex PCR was run with 60 Vbeta primers and 13 Jbeta primers. Sequenced by immunoSEQ multiplex PCR; TCRdb stores in-frame clones only, minus some. Counted here are 95,000 to 150,000 clones, around 69% occurring once; the ten biggest clones make up roughly 8.6%. Sequenced: PBMCs. The TCR originated in a middle-aged woman in good health and CMV-seropositive. The V gene is TRBV28, the J gene TRBJ1-2; no clear D gene. CDR3 amino acids: CASSSRLDEGYTF. For the CDR3, the DNA is TGTGCCAGCAGTTCCCGACTCGACGAAGGCTACACCTTC.